This T cell receptor (beta chain) was found in a study of blood T cell repertoires in COVID-19. Study-wide context: PBMCs, B-cell-depleted T cells, or T cells were the source of the cDNA or gDNA that made up the material.

This table comes from immunoSEQ multiplex PCR, and its TCRdb copy is limited to in-frame clones, with some not included. The sample holds approximately 200,000 clones, roughly four fifths seen once. This CDR3 comprises 15 residues. Trimming stripped 0 bases from V and 8 bases from J, with 13 bases between. Germline V CDR1 and CDR2: KGHSH, LQKENI. The receptor was derived from a woman in her 30s with acute or convalescent COVID-19. The sequenced material came from peripheral blood. The chain uses TRBV18 and TRBJ1-4; unclear D gene. DNA of the CDR3: TGTGCCAGCTCACCACCATCCGGGATGGAGGAAAAACTGTTTTTT. Its protein product is CASSPPSGMEEKLFF.